A single T cell receptor beta chain is shown here with its context. Its antigen is not identified. The junction and the germline gene differ at one end; a read error may be behind it. A modified ARM-PCR protocol with three rounds of nested PCR amplified TCRbeta. TCRdb re-derived calls from the multiplex PCR reads in MiXCR, one entry per CDR3 protein. The sample comprises 85,000 to 100,000 distinct CDR3 sequences, around 64% of which are singletons, and approximately 20% rests with the top ten. The data derive from a study of tumor and adjacent non-tumor tissue in lung cancer. Study-level background: There were around 11 adenocarcinoma, 2 squamous cell carcinoma and 1 small cell lung cancer cases. On average, productive TCRbeta reads reached some 4.4 million per sample. Study observations and caveats: Significantly higher TCR diversity was found in tumor than normal lung.

No cell sorting was done before RNA was extracted from the tissue. Donors were chemotherapy-naive, newly diagnosed lung cancer surgical patients in China, August–late 2014. CDR1 SQVTM and CDR2 ANQGSEA come from the germline V gene. This CDR3 has 12 residues. Specimen: lung tumor tissue. The chain carries TRBV29-1 and TRBJ2-7; 10 nucleotides align to TRBD1. This receptor was obtained from a man aged 55 to 70 with non-small cell lung cancer. CDR3 amino acids: CSVVWTGGKQYF. CDR3 bases: TGCAGCGTTGTTTGGACAGGGGGTAAGCAGTATTTC.